This is a list of T cell receptor beta chains from one sample in a study of T cell responses to AZD1222 COVID-19 vaccine. Assay used: immunoSEQ multiplex PCR; TCRdb lists only in-frame clones, some missing. The sample consists of about 130,000 clones, roughly 90% of them appearing once. Specimen: peripheral blood, collected on day 0 of AZD1222 vaccination. These receptor sequences come from an adult in good health. CDR3s include the opening cysteine and the closing phenylalanine or tryptophan. A D gene is named only where the DNA matches it firmly. Rows give clone size only sometimes, using once, few, many, or a class for an expanded clone.

NA	TRBV4-3	TRBJ2-7	TRBD2	CASSQMLAGDQYF	TGCGCCAGCAGCCAAATGCTAGCGGGAGATCAGTACTTC
NA	TRBV13	TRBJ2-5	NA	CASSAYAGASQETQYF	TGTGCCAGCAGCGCGTACGCCGGGGCCTCCCAAGAGACCCAGTACTTC
NA	TRBV28	TRBJ1-6	NA	CASSLTGSDSPLHF	TGTGCCAGCAGTCTAACGGGGAGTGATTCACCCCTCCACTTT
NA	TRBV19	TRBJ2-4	NA	CASSVLSGAGRAKNIQYF	TGTGCCAGTAGCGTCCTCTCGGGGGCGGGACGAGCCAAAAACATTCAGTACTTC
NA	TRBV10-1	TRBJ1-3	NA	CARRKVGNTIYF	TGCGCCAGGAGAAAGGTGGGAAACACCATATATTTT
NA	TRBV5-5	TRBJ1-5	TRBD1	CASRAGQGFPSNQPQHF	TGTGCCAGCAGGGCCGGACAGGGGTTCCCTAGCAATCAGCCCCAGCATTTT
NA	TRBV7-9	TRBJ2-1	NA	CASSLDAGDIEQFF	TGTGCCAGCAGCTTAGACGCAGGGGATATTGAGCAGTTCTTC
NA	TRBV19	TRBJ1-5	TRBD1	CASSIAPRGRGAGDRPQHF	TGTGCCAGTAGTATAGCCCCCAGGGGGCGAGGTGCCGGGGACCGGCCCCAGCATTTT
NA	TRBV30	TRBJ1-5	NA	CAWSLGFGGNQPQHF	TGTGCCTGGAGCTTAGGGTTCGGGGGCAATCAGCCCCAGCATTTT
NA	TRBV28	TRBJ1-2	NA	CASRGQLYGYTF	TGTGCCAGCAGAGGACAGCTCTATGGCTACACCTTC
NA	TRBV9	TRBJ2-2	NA	CASSVQGGERELFF	TGTGCCAGCAGCGTCCAAGGGGGGGAGCGTGAGCTGTTTTTT
NA	TRBV7-2	TRBJ2-7	NA	CASSLSPTSYEQYF	TGTGCCAGCAGCTTAAGTCCCACCTCCTACGAGCAGTACTTC
NA	TRBV28	TRBJ1-1	TRBD1	CASSLPVGQTNTEAFF	TGTGCCAGCAGTTTGCCGGTGGGACAGACGAACACTGAAGCTTTCTTT
once	TRBV4-3	TRBJ2-2	NA	CASSLRGTGELFF	TGCGCCAGCAGCCTCCGGGGGACCGGGGAGCTGTTTTTT
NA	TRBV2	TRBJ1-5	TRBD1	CASNLGQGANQPQHF	TGTGCCAGCAATCTGGGACAGGGGGCTAATCAGCCCCAGCATTTT
NA	TRBV7-9	TRBJ2-7	TRBD1	CASSVPRDRPSEDNEQYF	TGTGCCAGCAGCGTACCTCGGGACAGGCCCTCAGAAGACAACGAGCAGTACTTC
few	TRBV6-2/TRBV6-3	TRBJ2-2	NA	CASSYPLVRDYTGELFF	TGTGCCAGCAGTTACCCCTTGGTAAGGGATTACACCGGGGAGCTGTTTTTT
NA	TRBV9	TRBJ2-7	TRBD2	CASSVGPEGREGYEQYF	TGTGCCAGCAGCGTAGGCCCGGAGGGGCGGGAGGGATACGAGCAGTACTTC